Listed below are T cell receptor beta chains from one sample, sequenced in a study of blood T cell repertoires in COVID-19. Some clones are missing from TCRdb's copy, which holds only in-frame ones; the method was immunoSEQ multiplex PCR. Here the sample spans more than 30,000 clones, approximately 88% being singletons. The sequencing sample was made of peripheral blood. These TCRs come from a woman aged 35 to 49 with active or convalescent COVID-19. CDR3s include the opening cysteine and the closing phenylalanine or tryptophan. D genes are given only for firm matches. Only part of the rows carry a size: once, few, many, or a class if the clone is expanded.

j_call v_call clone_size d_call cdr3_aa cdr3_nt
TRBJ2-1 TRBV5-6 . TRBD2 CASSLGTSGYNEQFF TGTGCCAGCAGCTTGGGGACTAGCGGCTACAATGAGCAGTTCTTC
TRBJ2-7 TRBV7-2 once TRBD2 CASSLGAGPLYEQYF TGTGCCAGCAGCTTAGGAGCGGGGCCTCTCTACGAGCAGTACTTC
TRBJ2-1 TRBV7-9 . TRBD1 CASSSTGGTYNEQFF TGTGCCAGCAGCTCGACAGGGGGTACCTACAATGAGCAGTTCTTC
TRBJ1-4 TRBV7-2 . . CASSFEAGEKLFF TGTGCCAGCAGCTTTGAGGCCGGGGAAAAACTGTTTTTT
TRBJ2-7 TRBV4-1 . . CASSQDRQGNYEQYF TGCGCCAGCAGCCAAGATAGGCAGGGGAACTACGAGCAGTACTTC
TRBJ1-2 TRBV4-3 . . CASSKEFGINYGYTF TGCGCCAGCAGTAAAGAGTTCGGTATAAACTATGGCTACACCTTC
TRBJ1-1 TRBV4-1 . TRBD1 CASSPLDRVNTEAFF TGCGCCAGCAGCCCCCTGGACAGGGTAAACACTGAAGCTTTCTTT
TRBJ1-1 TRBV5-1 . . CASRVQGQAAEAFF TGCGCCAGCAGGGTTCAAGGACAAGCCGCTGAAGCTTTCTTT
TRBJ2-2 TRBV5-1 . TRBD2 CASTTSGNTGELFF TGCGCCAGCACGACTAGCGGAAACACCGGGGAGCTGTTTTTT
TRBJ1-4 TRBV5-1 . TRBD1 CASSLTGTATPGTNEKLFF TGCGCCAGCAGCTTGACCGGGACAGCTACCCCTGGAACTAATGAAAAACTGTTTTTT
TRBJ1-4 TRBV6-2/TRBV6-3 . TRBD1 CASSYSRQGEKLFF TGTGCCAGCAGTTACTCGCGACAGGGAGAAAAACTGTTTTTT
TRBJ2-7 TRBV30 . TRBD1 CAWKTGINEQYF TGTGCCTGGAAGACAGGGATCAACGAGCAGTACTTC
TRBJ2-3 TRBV12-3/TRBV12-4 few . CASSLSPGPAYF TGTGCCAGCAGTTTAAGTCCGGGTCCCGCGTATTTT
TRBJ1-1 TRBV28 . . CASSLGPGLNTEAFF TGTGCCAGCAGTTTAGGCCCGGGACTAAACACTGAAGCTTTCTTT
TRBJ2-5 TRBV7-3 . . CASSSLGEETQYF TGTGCCAGCAGTTCTTTAGGGGAAGAGACCCAGTACTTC
TRBJ1-6 TRBV9 . . CASSGISSYNSPLHF TGTGCCAGCAGCGGCATCAGCTCCTATAATTCACCCCTCCACTTT
TRBJ1-3 TRBV28 few . CASSVPGLISGNTIYF TGTGCCAGCAGTGTTCCGGGACTTATCTCTGGAAACACCATATATTTT
TRBJ1-4 TRBV9 . . CASSKDRYNEKLFF TGTGCCAGCAGCAAAGACAGGTATAATGAAAAACTGTTTTTT
TRBJ2-2 TRBV7-3 few TRBD2 CASSSTSGANTGELFF TGTGCCAGCAGCTCCACTAGCGGGGCGAACACCGGGGAGCTGTTTTTT
TRBJ1-4 TRBV5-4 . . CASSSTLGVTNEKLFF TGTGCCAGCAGCTCCACTCTAGGGGTAACTAATGAAAAACTGTTTTTT
TRBJ2-7 TRBV28 . . CASSPPAGARYEQYF TGTGCCAGCAGTCCCCCCGCAGGGGCGCGCTACGAGCAGTACTTC
TRBJ2-2 TRBV18 . . CASSPNTGLNTGELFF TGTGCCAGCTCACCAAATACAGGGTTAAACACCGGGGAGCTGTTTTTT
TRBJ2-7 TRBV7-9 . TRBD2 CASSRAGGYEQYF TGTGCCAGCAGCCGCGCGGGGGGCTACGAGCAGTACTTC
TRBJ2-1 TRBV30 . TRBD2 CAWDTSGANNEQFF TGTGCCTGGGATACTAGCGGAGCTAACAATGAGCAGTTCTTC
TRBJ2-7 TRBV6-5 . TRBD1 CASSYGPPTGPGEQYF TGTGCCAGCAGTTACGGGCCCCCGACAGGGCCGGGCGAGCAGTACTTC
TRBJ2-5 TRBV9 . . CASSVGTTQETQYF TGTGCCAGCAGCGTAGGGACAACCCAAGAGACCCAGTACTTC
TRBJ1-2 TRBV11-2 . . CASSLGAGNYGYTF TGTGCCAGCAGCCTAGGGGCGGGGAACTATGGCTACACCTTC
TRBJ2-2 TRBV6-5 . . CASRGSPNTGELFF TGTGCCAGCAGGGGGAGCCCTAACACCGGGGAGCTGTTTTTT
TRBJ1-2 TRBV9 . . CASSLDSRYGYTF TGTGCCAGCAGTCTTGACAGTCGCTATGGCTACACCTTC
TRBJ2-1 TRBV3-1/TRBV3-2 . TRBD2 CASRLTSGGRYEQFF TGTGCCAGCAGGTTGACTAGCGGAGGGAGATATGAGCAGTTCTTC
TRBJ2-1 TRBV7-9 . TRBD2 CASSSSGLAETNEQFF TGTGCCAGCAGCTCCTCGGGACTAGCGGAGACCAATGAGCAGTTCTTC
TRBJ1-2 TRBV29-1 once TRBD1 CSVGDRNYGYTF TGCAGCGTGGGGGACAGGAACTATGGCTACACCTTC
TRBJ1-4 TRBV5-1 . TRBD1 CASMQGQSNEKLFF TGCGCCAGCATGCAGGGACAGAGTAATGAAAAACTGTTTTTT
TRBJ1-2 TRBV28 once TRBD1 CASSFRGQGLYGYTF TGTGCCAGCAGTTTTAGAGGACAGGGCTTGTATGGCTACACCTTC
TRBJ2-5 TRBV4-1 . TRBD2 CASSQDPSGPQETQYF TGCGCCAGCAGCCAAGATCCTAGCGGGCCTCAGGAGACCCAGTACTTC
TRBJ2-1 TRBV7-6 . . CASTPRAAGTHYNEQFF TGTGCCAGCACCCCCCGGGCCGCCGGGACTCATTACAATGAGCAGTTCTTC
TRBJ1-6 TRBV6-6 . . CASSPTGHNSPLHF TGTGCCAGCAGCCCGACAGGCCATAATTCACCCCTCCACTTT
TRBJ2-5 TRBV5-6 . TRBD1 CASIPTPRQGGETQYF TGTGCCAGCATACCCACCCCGCGACAGGGTGGGGAGACCCAGTACTTC
TRBJ2-1 TRBV5-4 . TRBD2 CASSPRGGRSYNEQFF TGTGCCAGCAGTCCCCGCGGGGGGCGATCATACAATGAGCAGTTCTTC
TRBJ1-6 TRBV3-1/TRBV3-2 few . CASSLQRPRDSPLHF TGTGCCAGCAGCCTGCAGAGGCCGCGGGATTCACCCCTCCACTTT
TRBJ1-6 TRBV5-5 once . CASRPTGSGSPLHF TGTGCCAGCAGACCGACAGGCTCGGGTTCACCCCTCCACTTT
TRBJ1-1 TRBV11-2 . TRBD1 CASSWDRVDTEAFF TGTGCCAGCAGCTGGGACAGGGTGGACACTGAAGCTTTCTTT
TRBJ2-3 TRBV7-2 once . CASRRGDTQYF TGTGCCAGCAGAAGGGGAGATACGCAGTATTTT
TRBJ2-5 TRBV5-6 . . CASSSGASRYQETQYF TGTGCCAGCAGCAGTGGGGCCAGTCGGTACCAAGAGACCCAGTACTTC